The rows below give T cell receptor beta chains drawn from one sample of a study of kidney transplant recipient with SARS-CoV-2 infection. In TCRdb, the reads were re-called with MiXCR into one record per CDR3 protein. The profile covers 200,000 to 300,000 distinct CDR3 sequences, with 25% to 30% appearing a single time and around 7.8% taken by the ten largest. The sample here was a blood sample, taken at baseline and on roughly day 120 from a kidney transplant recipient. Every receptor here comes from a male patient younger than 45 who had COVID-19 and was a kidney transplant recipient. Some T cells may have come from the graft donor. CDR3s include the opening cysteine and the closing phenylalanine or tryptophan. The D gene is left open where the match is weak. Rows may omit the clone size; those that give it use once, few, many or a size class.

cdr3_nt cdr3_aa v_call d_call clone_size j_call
TGTGCCAGCAGCTTGAATGGGGTGATGGAGACCCAGTACTTC CASSLNGVMETQYF TRBV5-4 . . TRBJ2-5
TGTGCCAGCAGTTATCAACACTCTATGCGAAAGACCTATGGCTACACCTTC CASSYQHSMRKTYGYTF TRBV6-5 . . TRBJ1-2
TGTGCCAGCAGCGTAGGTGGGTGGGAGTCCACCGGGGAGCTGTTTTTT CASSVGGWESTGELFF TRBV9 . many TRBJ2-2
TGTGCCAGCAGTTACCCCAGTTTTAACTACGAGCAGTACTTC CASSYPSFNYEQYF TRBV6-2/TRBV6-3 . few TRBJ2-7
TGCGCCAGCAGCTTGGAGGGCCCTTATAGCAATCAGCCCCAGCATTTT CASSLEGPYSNQPQHF TRBV5-1 . many TRBJ1-5
TGTGCCAGCAGTTCTGGGGGGCAGATCACAGATACGCAGTATTTT CASSSGGQITDTQYF TRBV7-2 . many TRBJ2-3
TGTGCCATCAGTATATTAGCGGGAGAGGGCACAGATACGCAGTATTTT CAISILAGEGTDTQYF TRBV10-3 TRBD2 . TRBJ2-3
TGTGCAAGTCGCCACCTGCTGACTCCACGAAAGACCTATGGCTACACCTTC CASRHLLTPRKTYGYTF TRBV12-2 . many TRBJ1-2
TGTGCCAGCAGTGACTCGACGAGAGGGCCCACAGATACGCAGTATTTT CASSDSTRGPTDTQYF TRBV6-4 . . TRBJ2-3
TGTGCCAGCAGCGTGTTAGTTGAATCTCGAAAGACCTATGGCTACACCTTC CASSVLVESRKTYGYTF TRBV7-6 . many TRBJ1-2
TGTGCCAGCAGCCATCCACGGGGGGAGTCCCAGTACTTC CASSHPRGESQYF TRBV3-2 . many TRBJ2-5
TGTGCCAGCAGTTTGGCTAGCGGGAGGGGTACGCAGTATTTT CASSLASGRGTQYF TRBV28 TRBD2 many TRBJ2-3
TGTGCCAGCAGCCGCCTGGGCCCTAACTATGGCTACACCTTC CASSRLGPNYGYTF TRBV6-5 . many TRBJ1-2
TGTGCCAGCAGCTTATCCCTAGCGGGACCCACCTACGAGCAGTACTTC CASSLSLAGPTYEQYF TRBV7-2 TRBD2 many TRBJ2-7
TGTGCCAGCAGCTTGGGAGGGCCCGGGGAGCTGTTTTTT CASSLGGPGELFF TRBV5-4 . many TRBJ2-2
TGTGCCAGCAGCTTGGAGGCGGCCCAGTATGGCTACACCTTC CASSLEAAQYGYTF TRBV5-4 . many TRBJ1-2
TGCAGCGCCCGTCTCGCGCTAGCGGGGGATCTGAACACCGGGGAGCTGTTTTTT CSARLALAGDLNTGELFF TRBV29-1 TRBD2 many TRBJ2-2
TGTGCCAGCAGTAGTGCGGTCACAGCAGGAAAGGCCTATAGCTACACCTTC CASSSAVTAGKAYSYTF TRBV12-3/TRBV12-4 . . TRBJ1-2
TGTGCCAGCAGCCCTTCTAGCGGGGGGGGTACTGGTGAGCAGTTCTTC CASSPSSGGGTGEQFF TRBV6-2/TRBV6-3 TRBD2 . TRBJ2-1
TGTGCCAGCAGTGGGGAGATACGCTCTAGAAAGACCTATGGCTACACCTTC CASSGEIRSRKTYGYTF TRBV6-8 . many TRBJ1-2
TGTGCCACCAGTATTGTCATTAGTACCAGAAAGACCTATGGCTACACCTTC CATSIVISTRKTYGYTF TRBV24-1 . many TRBJ1-2
TGTGCTAGCAGCCCTCGGGGGGGAGGCACAGATACGCAGTATTTT CASSPRGGGTDTQYF TRBV7-6 TRBD2 few TRBJ2-3
TGTGCCAGCAGCTCAGAGGGCCGCGCGGGAGGGCGGAAGTATGAGCAGTTCTTC CASSSEGRAGGRKYEQFF TRBV11-2 TRBD2 few TRBJ2-1
TGTGCCAGCAGCTTAGATCGCGGGGTTCCGGGGGACGAGCAGTACTTC CASSLDRGVPGDEQYF TRBV11-3 . . TRBJ2-7
TGCACCAGCAGTGCGTTCCGAAGATCGCGAAAGACCTATGGCTACACCTTC CTSSAFRRSRKTYGYTF TRBV10-1 . . TRBJ1-2
TGTGCCAGCAGCCAAGGACAGGGGGCCGGTCAGCCCCAGCATTTT CASSQGQGAGQPQHF TRBV2 TRBD1 many TRBJ1-5
TGTGCCAGCAGCTTCCGGGGGGGGATGGAGACCCAGTACTTC CASSFRGGMETQYF TRBV7-3 TRBD2 few TRBJ2-5
TGTGCCAGCAAACTAGCGGGAGCAGTATCGACCCAGTACTTC CASKLAGAVSTQYF TRBV6-2/TRBV6-3 TRBD2 . TRBJ2-5
TGTGCCAGCAGTTTGGCTAGCGGGGGATACAATGAGCAGTTCTTC CASSLASGGYNEQFF TRBV28 TRBD2 many TRBJ2-1
TGCGCCAGCAGCTTGGGCAGGGGCTCTGGAAACACCATATATTTT CASSLGRGSGNTIYF TRBV5-1 . many TRBJ1-3
TGTGCCGGCAGAAATCCTTTAGCTACAGTCATGCAAGATACGCAGTATTTT CAGRNPLATVMQDTQYF TRBV21-1 . few TRBJ2-3
TGTGCCAGCAGCCCAGACATCTACGAGCAGTACTTC CASSPDIYEQYF TRBV7-2 . many TRBJ2-7
TGTGCCAGCAAGTCGGTGGGGGGGAGCACAGATACGCAGTATTTT CASKSVGGSTDTQYF TRBV4-2 TRBD2 many TRBJ2-3
TGTGCCAGCAGCTTGGAACTAGCGGGGGAGAATGAGCAGTTCTTC CASSLELAGENEQFF TRBV5-6 TRBD2 few TRBJ2-1
TGTGGCAAGCAAAAGAGGATAACACAAAGTCGGGCCAACGTCCTGACTTTC CGKQKRITQSRANVLTF TRBV8-2 . many TRBJ2-6
TGTGCCAGCAGTAAAACGCGCACAGCAGGAAAGACCTATGGCTACACCTTC CASSKTRTAGKTYGYTF TRBV12-3/TRBV12-4 . many TRBJ1-2
TGTGCCAGCAGCTATATACTGGTCGTTAGAAAGACCTATGGCTACACCTTC CASSYILVVRKTYGYTF TRBV16 . many TRBJ1-2
TGTGCCTGGAAGCGCACGCGTTATAGAAAGACCTATGGCTACACCTTC CAWKRTRYRKTYGYTF TRBV30 . few TRBJ1-2
TGTGCCAGCAGCTTGGCCCTAGCGGGAGGGGAGACCCAGTACTTC CASSLALAGGETQYF TRBV5-4 TRBD2 once TRBJ2-5
TGTGCCAGCAGTTGGCCGGGACAGGGGTCCTACGAGCAGTACTTC CASSWPGQGSYEQYF TRBV6-6 TRBD1 many TRBJ2-7
TGTGCCAGCAGCGAAGAGGGTCCCATTTCTTTCTCTGAGACCCAGTACTTC CASSEEGPISFSETQYF TRBV3-1 . few TRBJ2-5
TGTGCCAGCTCACTGGAGGATGCGGACTGGAACGAGCAGTACTTC CASSLEDADWNEQYF TRBV18 . many TRBJ2-7
TGTGCCAGCAGCTCCGACAGGTCCTACGAGCAGTACTTC CASSSDRSYEQYF TRBV5-4 . many TRBJ2-7
TGCAGCGTGTTGAGTGGAACAGGGGACTATGGCTACACCTTC CSVLSGTGDYGYTF TRBV29-1 TRBD1 many TRBJ1-2
TGTGCCAGCAGAGAGGTTAACTATGGCTACACCTTC CASREVNYGYTF TRBV7-2 . many TRBJ1-2
TGCGCCAGCAGCCAGGCGACAGGGAAATCCTACGAGCAGTACTTC CASSQATGKSYEQYF TRBV4-1 TRBD1 many TRBJ2-7
TGCAGTGCAAGCTGGGGGGGGAGGATAAGTGAAGCTTTCTTT CSASWGGRISEAFF TRBV20-1 . many TRBJ1-1
TGTGCCAGCAGCCCGCGGGGGGGGGAGCTGTTTTTT CASSPRGGELFF TRBV7-3 TRBD2 many TRBJ2-2